These T cell receptor beta chains were read from a single sample in a study of T cell responses to AZD1222 COVID-19 vaccine. TCRdb's copy holds only in-frame clones and misses some; the assay was immunoSEQ multiplex PCR. The sample lists about 200,000 clones, 80% to 95% seen once, with approximately 1% in the top ten. This sample comprised peripheral blood, obtained 28 days after the second AZD1222 dose. These receptors all stem from an adult who received the AZD1222 COVID-19 vaccine. Each CDR3 is given with its conserved first and last residue. Each record gives: V gene, J gene, D gene, CDR3 protein. D genes are given only for firm matches.

TRBV7-2,TRBJ2-5,.,CASSFGRKTQYF
TRBV29-1,TRBJ1-1,.,CSVDAGNTEAFF
TRBV4-1,TRBJ1-2,.,CASSQGGGYTF
TRBV11-3,TRBJ2-2,TRBD1,CASSSPDRGRTGELFF
TRBV7-2,TRBJ2-1,.,CASSYTALWNEQFF
TRBV7-9,TRBJ1-2,.,CASTTGAGLDYGYTF
TRBV18,TRBJ2-1,.,CASSISPEPYNEQFF
TRBV5-1,TRBJ1-1,.,CASSLGSVIGTEAFF
TRBV21-1,TRBJ1-2,.,CASSKQEAGYTF
TRBV5-5,TRBJ1-1,.,CASSFSGTSSAAFF
TRBV5-4,TRBJ2-7,TRBD1,CASSPRSGTVYEQYF
TRBV7-3,TRBJ2-5,.,CASSPQMGETQYF
TRBV6-5,TRBJ2-7,.,CASSYSMAGDTYEQYF
TRBV19,TRBJ1-2,TRBD1,CASSPVTGGRESYGYTF
TRBV29-1,TRBJ2-6,.,CSTSSGANVLTF
TRBV3-1/TRBV3-2,TRBJ1-2,.,CASSQGGGNYGYTF
TRBV10-1,TRBJ1-1,.,CASSRDSNTEAFF
TRBV29-1,TRBJ2-7,TRBD1,CSVSSGQGLYEQYF
TRBV15,TRBJ2-7,.,CATSRVGLGYEQYF
TRBV4-2,TRBJ1-2,.,CASSRLQGGYTF
TRBV27,TRBJ2-2,TRBD1,CASRKGAGLSTGELFF
TRBV11-2,TRBJ2-7,.,CASSLGYGFGQYF
TRBV28,TRBJ2-5,TRBD2,CASSSYPSGGETQYF
TRBV25-1,TRBJ1-4,.,CASSDRDTTNEKLFF
TRBV9,TRBJ1-4,TRBD1,CASSVSGGLNEKLFF
TRBV6-5,TRBJ1-3,.,CASRQGYAGNTIYF
TRBV10-3,TRBJ1-4,.,CAIGITRGFEKLFF
TRBV5-4,TRBJ1-4,TRBD1,CASSAGTDKNEKLFF
TRBV6-1,TRBJ1-5,.,CASSDADPYNSYSNQPQHF
TRBV6-5,TRBJ1-1,.,CASSYPDSLNGLEAFF
TRBV29-1,TRBJ2-1,TRBD1,CSVVNRDRGNEQFF
TRBV2,TRBJ1-4,.,CASSDGPGGEKLFF
TRBV18,TRBJ1-2,.,CASSRDQGALPPTSSVAVHTF
TRBV13,TRBJ1-6,.,CASSLALRERGDSPLHF
TRBV9,TRBJ1-6,.,CASSVGWPRGNSPLHF
TRBV11-3,TRBJ2-1,TRBD1,CASSLVGTGGYNEQFF
TRBV29-1,TRBJ1-2,.,CSVSPGGYNYGYTF
TRBV3-1/TRBV3-2,TRBJ2-5,.,CASSQDWLGGASETQYF
TRBV7-3,TRBJ2-3,TRBD1,CASSLIPGTGGTDTQYF
TRBV7-7,TRBJ2-7,TRBD1,CASSLPEQGAQYEQYF
TRBV10-1,TRBJ2-2,.,CASSEGGTGELFF
TRBV12-3/TRBV12-4,TRBJ1-2,.,CASSLDHSYGYTF